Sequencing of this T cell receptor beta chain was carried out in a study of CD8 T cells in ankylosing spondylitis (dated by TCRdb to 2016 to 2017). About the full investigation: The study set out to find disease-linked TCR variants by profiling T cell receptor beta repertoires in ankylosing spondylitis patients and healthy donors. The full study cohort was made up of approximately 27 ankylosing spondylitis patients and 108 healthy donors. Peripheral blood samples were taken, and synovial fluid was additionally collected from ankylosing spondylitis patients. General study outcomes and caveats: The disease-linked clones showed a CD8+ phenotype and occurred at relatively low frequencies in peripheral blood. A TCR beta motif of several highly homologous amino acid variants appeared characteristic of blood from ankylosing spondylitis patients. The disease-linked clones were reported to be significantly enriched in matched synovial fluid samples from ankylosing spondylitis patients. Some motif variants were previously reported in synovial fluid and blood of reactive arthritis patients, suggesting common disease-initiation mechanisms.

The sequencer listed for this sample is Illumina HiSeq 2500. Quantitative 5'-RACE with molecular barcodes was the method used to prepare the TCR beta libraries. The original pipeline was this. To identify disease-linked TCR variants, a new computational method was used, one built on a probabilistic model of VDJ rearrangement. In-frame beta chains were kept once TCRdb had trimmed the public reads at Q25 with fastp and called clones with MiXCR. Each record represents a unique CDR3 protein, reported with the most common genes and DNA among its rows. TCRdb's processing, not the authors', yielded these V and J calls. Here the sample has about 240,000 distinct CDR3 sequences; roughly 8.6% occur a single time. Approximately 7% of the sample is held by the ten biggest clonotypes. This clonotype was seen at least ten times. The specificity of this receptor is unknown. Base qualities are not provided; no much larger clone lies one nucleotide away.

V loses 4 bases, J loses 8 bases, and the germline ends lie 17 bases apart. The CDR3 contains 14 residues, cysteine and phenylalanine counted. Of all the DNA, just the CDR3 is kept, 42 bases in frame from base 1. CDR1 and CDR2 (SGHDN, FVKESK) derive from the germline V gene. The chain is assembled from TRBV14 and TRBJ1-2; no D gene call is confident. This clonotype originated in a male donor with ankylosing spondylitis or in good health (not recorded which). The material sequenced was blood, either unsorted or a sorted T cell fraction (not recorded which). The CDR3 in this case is CASSPSRAAGGYTF. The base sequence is TGTGCCAGCAGCCCTTCGCGGGCGGCGGGAGGCTACACCTTC. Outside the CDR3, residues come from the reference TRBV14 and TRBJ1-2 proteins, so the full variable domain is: EAGVTQFPSHSVIEKGQTVTLRCDPISGHDNLYWYRRVMGKEIKFLLHFVKESKQDESGMPNNRFLAERTGGTYSTLKVQPAELEDSGVYFCASSPSRAAGGYTFGSGTRLTVV.